One sample yielded the 2 T cell receptor beta chains listed below, sequenced in a study of T cell responses to AZD1222 COVID-19 vaccine. TCRdb keeps only in-frame clones here, not all; method: immunoSEQ multiplex PCR. The profile shows 75,000 to 90,000 clones, 90% to 95% of them singletons. The source was peripheral blood, collected on day 0 of AZD1222 vaccination. All receptors derive from an adult in good health.

The gene calls are TRBV7-9 and TRBJ1-2; D remains unclear. The CDR3 loop spans 13 amino acids. The germline gives CDR1 SEHNR, CDR2 FQNEAQ (reference sequence). V was shortened by 3 bases and J by 3 bases, with 8 bases between the two germline ends. The CDR3 DNA follows: TGTGCCAGCAGCTTTGACCTGGACTATGGCTACACCTTC. Its translation: CASSFDLDYGYTF.

The rearrangement joins TRBV7-9 to TRBJ2-1, with D possibly being TRBD1 (5 bases). The CDR3 extends over 15 amino acids. Germline assignment: CDR1 SEHNR and CDR2 FQNEAQ (reference sequence). V was cut by 4 bases and J by 5 bases, with 15 bases left in between. CDR3 bases: TGTGCCAGCAGCTATCTGATGGGGCTGAACAATGAGCAGTTCTTC. This translates into CASSYLMGLNNEQFF. The full variable domain, rest sourced from reference TRBV7-9 and TRBJ2-1, is DTGVSQNPRHKITKRGQNVTFRCDPISEHNRLYWYRQTLGQGPEFLTYFQNEAQLEKSRLLSDRFSAERPKGSFSTLEIQRTEQGDSAMYLCASSYLMGLNNEQFFGPGTRLTVL.